Shown below are 16 T cell receptor beta chains from a single sample sequenced in a study of CD4+ T cells in melanoma. TCRdb's table, derived via immunoSEQ multiplex PCR, lists solely in-frame clones and lacks some. The sample has roughly 110,000 clones, over 80% seen once; the top ten hold approximately 3.5%. Source material: peripheral blood. The receptors stem from a human donor with melanoma.

The rearrangement joins TRBV18 to TRBJ1-2; D gene ambiguous. CDR1 and CDR2 (germline): KGHSH, LQKENI. The CDR3 extends over 13 amino acids. V was pared by 3 bases and J by 3 bases, with 8 bases between. Here the CDR3 reads CASSPSPDYGYTF. CDR3 in DNA: TGTGCCAGCTCACCTTCTCCCGACTATGGCTACACCTTC.

V and J are TRBV4-3 and TRBJ2-3; D not certain. The CDR3 loop spans 15 amino acids. Looked up from germline, CDR1 is LGHNA and CDR2 is YSLEER. Trimming removed 1 base at V and 6 bases at J, with 14 bases between. CDR3 coding DNA: TGCGCCAGCAGCCAAGGGGCCCAGGTCTGGGATACGCAGTATTTT. Its protein is CASSQGAQVWDTQYF.

The genes are TRBV7-2 and TRBJ1-3; D unclear. V dropped 1 base and J dropped 0 bases, with 7 bases sitting between them. In germline, CDR1 is SGHTA, CDR2 FQGNSA. The CDR3 covers 15 residues. This CDR3 is CASSLERGSGNTIYF. The CDR3 DNA reads TGTGCCAGCAGCTTAGAGCGGGGCTCTGGAAACACCATATATTTT.

Here the CDR3 DNA reads TGTGCCAGCAGTGAATTGAGGACAGGGGAGACCCAGTACTTC. Its protein is CASSELRTGETQYF. The J gene is TRBJ2-5, the V gene TRBV2; 8 bases map to TRBD1. This CDR3 is 14 amino acids long. The V gene's germline CDR1 is SNHLY and CDR2 FYNNEI. V was pared by 2 bases and J by 5 bases, with 4 bases of the junction left unmatched.

The chain employs TRBV19 and TRBJ1-2, with 7 bases fitting TRBD1. J was trimmed by 8 bases and V by 4 bases; bases with no gene match: 13. Germline V gives CDR1 LNHDA, CDR2 SQIVND (reference sequence). CDR3 length equals 15 residues. The CDR3 spells CASSTFRQGGGGYTF. CDR3 nucleotides: TGTGCCAGTAGTACTTTTCGACAGGGAGGAGGAGGCTACACCTTC.

The rearrangement uses TRBV5-4 and TRBJ2-5, with a possible D match to TRBD2 (6 bases). This CDR3 is 17 amino acids long. Trimming stripped 3 bases from V and 0 bases from J, with 18 bases between. Germline V CDR1 and CDR2: SGHNT, YYREEE (reference sequence). CDR3 in amino acids: CASSSYKSRGNQETQYF. CDR3 in DNA: TGTGCCAGCAGCTCGTATAAATCTCGGGGGAACCAAGAGACCCAGTACTTC.

Concerning this clone: Different DNA sequences within this sample yield the same CDR3. This rearrangement joins TRBV18 to TRBJ2-5; no reliable D call. Trimming took off 2 bases at V and 4 bases at J, with 2 bases between the two ends. The CDR3 has 11 amino acids. In germline, CDR1 is KGHSH, CDR2 LQKENI. CDR3 amino acids: CASSPGETQYF. The CDR3 region has the DNA TGTGCCAGCTCACCAGGAGAGACCCAGTACTTC.

This clone was seen only once. CDR3 region: CSVGGLAGGSTDTQYF. CDR3 coding DNA: TGCAGCGTTGGTGGTCTAGCGGGAGGAAGCACAGATACGCAGTATTTT. J is TRBJ2-3 and V is TRBV29-1, with 11 bases aligning to TRBD2. The ends lost 4 bases at V and 0 bases at J; junction bases unmatched: 6. CDR1 SQVTM and CDR2 ANQGSEA come from the germline V gene. CDR3 length: 16 residues.

This chain connects TRBV18 to TRBJ2-3; D is unclear. CDR3 length: 12 residues. Trimming left V 2 bases short and J 6 bases short, with 6 bases between. The germline V gene has CDR1 KGHSH and CDR2 LQKENI. The CDR3 DNA is TGTGCCAGCTCACCAGTAGGCGATACGCAGTATTTT. This encodes CASSPVGDTQYF.

The V call is TRBV12-5, the J call TRBJ2-2; no reliable D call. The CDR3 has 19 residues. The V end lost 0 bases, the J end lost 3 bases, and 20 bases lay between the germline ends. Germline V CDR1 and CDR2: LGHNT, FRNRAP. For the CDR3, the DNA is TGTGCTAGTGGTTTGGTACTCATTCCCCCAAATGGGCACACCGGGGAGCTGTTTTTT. Translation: CASGLVLIPPNGHTGELFF. Variable domain in full (rest from reference TRBV12-5 and TRBJ2-2): DARVTQTPRHKVTEMGQEVTMRCQPILGHNTVFWYRQTMMQGLELLAYFRNRAPLDDSGMPKDRFSAEMPDATLATLKIQPSEPRDSAVYFCASGLVLIPPNGHTGELFFGEGSRLTVL.

The rearrangement links TRBV6-6 to TRBJ2-7, with TRBD2 matching over 10 bases. After removal of 7 bases from V and 1 base from J, the junction contained 7 bases not matched to a gene. The CDR3 has 15 amino acids. CDR1 and CDR2 from the germline V gene are MNHNY and SVGAGI (reference sequence). As DNA, the CDR3 is TGTGCCAGCATGAACCTAGCGGGAGTTTCCTACGAGCAGTACTTC. It codes for CASMNLAGVSYEQYF.

The gene calls are TRBV6-6 and TRBJ1-6; D unresolved. Trimming shortened V by 2 bases and J by 0 bases, and 8 bases separated the two germline ends. Germline V gene sequence: CDR1 MNHNY, CDR2 SVGAGI (reference sequence). The CDR3 runs 16 residues. The CDR3 nucleotides are TGTGCCAGCAGTTACGAGGGAAGCTCCTATAATTCACCCCTCCACTTT. It codes for CASSYEGSSYNSPLHF.

In nucleotides, the CDR3 is TGTGCCAGCAGCTTCCAGGGAAGTAATTCACCCCTCCACTTT. Encoded protein: CASSFQGSNSPLHF. The chain has TRBV7-9 and TRBJ1-6, with TRBD1 as a possible D gene (5 bases). Trimming shortened V by 3 bases and J by 6 bases, and 9 bases separated the two germline ends. Per the germline V gene, CDR1 is SEHNR and CDR2 is FQNEAQ (reference sequence). This CDR3 is 14 amino acids long.

This chain links TRBV10-2 with TRBJ2-7, with TRBD1 identical over 9 bases. J was trimmed by 2 bases and V by 6 bases; bases with no gene match: 8. CDR3 length equals 15 residues. Germline V gene sequence: CDR1 WSHSY, CDR2 SAAADI. The CDR3, as DNA: TGCGCCAGCAGCGGACAGGGGACGCGCCCCTACGAGCAGTACTTC. It specifies CASSGQGTRPYEQYF.

The rearrangement uses TRBV4-2 and TRBJ2-7; D is unresolved. The germline CDR1 and CDR2 sequences are LGHNA and YNFKEQ. The CDR3 contains 14 residues. The germline V and J ends were trimmed by 4 bases and 0 bases, with 10 bases remaining between them. CDR3 sequence: CASSLGHTSYEQYF. In DNA, the CDR3 is TGTGCCAGCAGCCTCGGCCATACCTCCTACGAGCAGTACTTC.

The chain couples TRBV5-4 to TRBJ2-3; TRBD1 matches 8 bases. Looked up from germline, CDR1 is SGHNT and CDR2 is YYREEE (reference sequence). CDR3 length: 17 residues. Unmatched junction bases numbered 13, after V lost 0 bases and J lost 7 bases. CDR3 amino acids: CASSLALSGGTGNTQYF. DNA of the CDR3: TGTGCCAGCAGCTTGGCCCTCTCAGGGGGCACCGGGAATACGCAGTATTTT. Based on the CDR3 plus reference TRBV5-4 and TRBJ2-3, the full variable domain is ETGVTQSPTHLIKTRGQQVTLRCSSQSGHNTVSWYQQALGQGPQFIFQYYREEENGRGNFPPRFSGLQFPNYSSELNVNALELDDSALYLCASSLALSGGTGNTQYFGPGTRLTVL.